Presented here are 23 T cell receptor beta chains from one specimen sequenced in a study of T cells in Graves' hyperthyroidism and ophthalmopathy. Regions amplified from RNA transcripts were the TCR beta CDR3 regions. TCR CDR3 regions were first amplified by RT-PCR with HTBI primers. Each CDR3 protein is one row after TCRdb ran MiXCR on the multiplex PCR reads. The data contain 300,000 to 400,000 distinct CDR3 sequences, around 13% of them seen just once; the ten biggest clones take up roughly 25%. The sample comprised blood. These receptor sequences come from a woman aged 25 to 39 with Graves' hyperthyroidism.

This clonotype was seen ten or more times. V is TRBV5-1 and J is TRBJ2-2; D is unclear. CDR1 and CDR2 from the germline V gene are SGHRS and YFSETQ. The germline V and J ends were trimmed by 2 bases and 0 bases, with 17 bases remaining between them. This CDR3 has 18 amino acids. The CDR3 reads CASSFSSPLGANTGELFF. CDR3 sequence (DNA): TGCGCCAGCAGCTTTTCTTCTCCCCTGGGCGCGAACACCGGGGAGCTGTTTTTT.

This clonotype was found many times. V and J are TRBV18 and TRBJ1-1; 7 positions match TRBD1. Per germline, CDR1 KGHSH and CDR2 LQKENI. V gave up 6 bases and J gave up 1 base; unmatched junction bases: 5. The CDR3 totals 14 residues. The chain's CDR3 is CASSRGLENTEAFF. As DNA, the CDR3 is TGTGCCAGCTCGAGGGGGCTGGAGAACACTGAAGCTTTCTTT.

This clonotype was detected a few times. CDR3 sequence reads: CSARVEDHEQYF. The CDR3 coding sequence is TGCAGTGCTAGAGTGGAGGATCACGAGCAGTACTTC. V and J are TRBV20-1 and TRBJ2-7, with D possibly being TRBD2 (5 bases). Germline V gene sequence: CDR1 DFQATT, CDR2 SNEGSKA (reference sequence). Trimming cost V 1 base and J 5 bases, with 9 bases left between them. CDR3 length: 12 amino acids.

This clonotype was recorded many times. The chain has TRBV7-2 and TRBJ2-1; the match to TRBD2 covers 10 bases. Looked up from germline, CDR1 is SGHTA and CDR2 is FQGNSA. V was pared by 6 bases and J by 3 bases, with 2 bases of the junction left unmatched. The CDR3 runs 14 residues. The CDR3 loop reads CASSLAGDYNEQFF. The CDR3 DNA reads TGTGCCAGCAGTCTAGCGGGAGACTACAATGAGCAGTTCTTC.

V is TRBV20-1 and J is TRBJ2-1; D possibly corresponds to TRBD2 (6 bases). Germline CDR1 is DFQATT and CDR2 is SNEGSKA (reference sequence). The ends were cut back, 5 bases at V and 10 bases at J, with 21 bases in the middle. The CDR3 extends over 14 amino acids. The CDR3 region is CSAPRRDANGEQFF. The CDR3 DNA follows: TGCAGTGCTCCCCGGAGGGACGCCAATGGGGAGCAGTTCTTC.

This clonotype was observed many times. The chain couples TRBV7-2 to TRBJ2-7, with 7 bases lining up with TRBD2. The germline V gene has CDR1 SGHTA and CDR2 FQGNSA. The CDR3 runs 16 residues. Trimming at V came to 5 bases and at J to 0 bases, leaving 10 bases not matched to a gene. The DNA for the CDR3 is TGTGCCAGCAGCCCCTGGGCGGGAGAATCCTCCTACGAGCAGTACTTC. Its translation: CASSPWAGESSYEQYF.

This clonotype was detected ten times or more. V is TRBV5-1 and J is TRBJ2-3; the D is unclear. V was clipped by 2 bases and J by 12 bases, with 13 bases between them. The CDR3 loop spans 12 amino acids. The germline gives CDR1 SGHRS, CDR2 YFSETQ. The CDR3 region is CASSFRAATQYF. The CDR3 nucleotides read TGCGCCAGCAGCTTTCGCGCCGCCACCCAGTATTTT.

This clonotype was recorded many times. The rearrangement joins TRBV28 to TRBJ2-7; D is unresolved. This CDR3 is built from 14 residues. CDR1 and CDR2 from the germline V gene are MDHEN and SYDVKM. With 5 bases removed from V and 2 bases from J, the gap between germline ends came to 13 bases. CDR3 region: CASSLPGPPYEQYF. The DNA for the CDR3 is TGTGCCAGCAGTCTCCCCGGGCCACCCTACGAGCAGTACTTC. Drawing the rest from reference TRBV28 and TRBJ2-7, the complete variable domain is DVKVTQSSRYLVKRTGEKVFLECVQDMDHENMFWYRQDPGLGLRLIYFSYDVKMKEKGDIPEGYSVSREKKERFSLILESASTNQTSMYLCASSLPGPPYEQYFGPGTRLTVT.

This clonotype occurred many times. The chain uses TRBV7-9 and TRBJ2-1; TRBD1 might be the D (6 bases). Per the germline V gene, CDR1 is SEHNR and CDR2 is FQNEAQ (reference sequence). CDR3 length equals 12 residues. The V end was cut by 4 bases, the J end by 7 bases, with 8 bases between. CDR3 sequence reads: CASSWGRNEQFF. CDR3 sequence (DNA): TGTGCCAGCAGCTGGGGGCGGAATGAGCAGTTCTTC.

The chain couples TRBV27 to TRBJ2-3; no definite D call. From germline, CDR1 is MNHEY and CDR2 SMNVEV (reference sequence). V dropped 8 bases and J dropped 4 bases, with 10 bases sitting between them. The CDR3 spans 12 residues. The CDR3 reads CASGVKSDTQYF. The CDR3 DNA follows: TGTGCCAGCGGGGTAAAGTCAGATACGCAGTATTTT.

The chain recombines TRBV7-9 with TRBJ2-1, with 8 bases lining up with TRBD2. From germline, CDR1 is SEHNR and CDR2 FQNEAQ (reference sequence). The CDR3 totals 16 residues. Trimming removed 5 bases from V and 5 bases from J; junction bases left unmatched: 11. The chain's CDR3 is CASSPYGAGGNNEQFF. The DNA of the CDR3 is TGTGCCAGCAGCCCCTATGGGGCGGGAGGAAACAATGAGCAGTTCTTC.

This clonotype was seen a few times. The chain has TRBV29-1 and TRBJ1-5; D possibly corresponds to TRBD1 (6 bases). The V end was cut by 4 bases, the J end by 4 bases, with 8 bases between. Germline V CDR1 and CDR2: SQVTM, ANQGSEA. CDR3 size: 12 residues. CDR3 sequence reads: CSVGGANQPQHF. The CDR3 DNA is TGCAGCGTTGGGGGGGCGAATCAGCCCCAGCATTTT. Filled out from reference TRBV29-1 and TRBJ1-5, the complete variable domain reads SAVISQKPSRDICQRGTSLTIQCQVDSQVTMMFWYRQQPGQSLTLIATANQGSEATYESGFVIDKFPISRPNLTFSTLTVSNMSPEDSSIYLCSVGGANQPQHFGDGTRLSIL.

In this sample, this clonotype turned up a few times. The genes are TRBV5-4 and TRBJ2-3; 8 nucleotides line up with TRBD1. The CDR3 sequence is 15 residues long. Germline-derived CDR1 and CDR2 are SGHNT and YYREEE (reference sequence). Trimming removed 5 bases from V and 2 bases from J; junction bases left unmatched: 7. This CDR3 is CASRRDRGLTDTQYF. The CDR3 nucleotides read TGTGCCAGCAGGCGTGACAGGGGCCTCACAGATACGCAGTATTTT.

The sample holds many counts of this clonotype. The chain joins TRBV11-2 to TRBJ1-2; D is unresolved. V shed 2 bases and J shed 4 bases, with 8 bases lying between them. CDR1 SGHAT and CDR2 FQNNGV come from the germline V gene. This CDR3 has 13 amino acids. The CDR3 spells CASSLSPAYGYTF. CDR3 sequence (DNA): TGTGCCAGCAGCTTAAGTCCGGCCTATGGCTACACCTTC.

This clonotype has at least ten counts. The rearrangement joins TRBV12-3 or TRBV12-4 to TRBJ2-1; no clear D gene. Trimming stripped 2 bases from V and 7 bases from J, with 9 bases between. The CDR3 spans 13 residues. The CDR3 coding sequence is TGTGCCAGCAGTTTAATTCTCGCTAATGAGCAGTTCTTC. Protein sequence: CASSLILANEQFF.

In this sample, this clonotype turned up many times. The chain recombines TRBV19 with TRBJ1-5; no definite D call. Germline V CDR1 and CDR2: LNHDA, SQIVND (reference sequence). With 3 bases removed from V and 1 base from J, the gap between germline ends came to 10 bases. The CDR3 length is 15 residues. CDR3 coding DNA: TGTGCCAGTAGTATCCCCACCTTGAGCAATCAGCCCCAGCATTTT. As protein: CASSIPTLSNQPQHF.

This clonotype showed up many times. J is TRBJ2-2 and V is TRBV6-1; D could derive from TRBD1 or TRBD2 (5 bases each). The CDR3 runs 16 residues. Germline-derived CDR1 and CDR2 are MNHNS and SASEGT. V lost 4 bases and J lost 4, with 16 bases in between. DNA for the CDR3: TGTGCCAGCAGTGCAGAATCCGGGACCCTCACCGGGGAGCTGTTTTTT. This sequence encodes CASSAESGTLTGELFF.

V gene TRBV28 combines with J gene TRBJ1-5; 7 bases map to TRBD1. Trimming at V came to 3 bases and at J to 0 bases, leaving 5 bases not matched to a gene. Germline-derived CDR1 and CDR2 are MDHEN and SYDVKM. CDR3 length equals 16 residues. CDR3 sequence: CASSFGTVYSNQPQHF. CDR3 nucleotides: TGTGCCAGCAGTTTTGGGACAGTCTATAGCAATCAGCCCCAGCATTTT.

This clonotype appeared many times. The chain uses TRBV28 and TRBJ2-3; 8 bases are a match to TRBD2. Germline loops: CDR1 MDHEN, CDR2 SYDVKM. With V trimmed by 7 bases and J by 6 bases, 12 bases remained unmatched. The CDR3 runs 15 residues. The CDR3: CASNTPREGPDTQYF. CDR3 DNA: TGTGCCAGCAATACTCCCCGGGAGGGTCCGGATACGCAGTATTTT.

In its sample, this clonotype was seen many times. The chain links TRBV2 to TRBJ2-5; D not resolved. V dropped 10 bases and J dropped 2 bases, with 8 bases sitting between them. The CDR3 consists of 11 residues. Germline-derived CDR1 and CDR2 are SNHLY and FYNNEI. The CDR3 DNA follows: TGTGCCACAACCCTTCAAGAGACCCAGTACTTC. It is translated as CATTLQETQYF.

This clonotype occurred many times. The CDR3 DNA sequence: TGTGCCAGCAGCCAAGATGGTGACTACGAGCAGTACTTC. Translation gives CASSQDGDYEQYF. This chain uses TRBV3-1 with TRBJ2-7; D is uncertain. Germline V gives CDR1 LGHDT, CDR2 YNNKEL (reference sequence). The CDR3 contains 13 residues. The V gene lost 0 bases and the J gene lost 3 bases, with 6 bases spanning the gap.

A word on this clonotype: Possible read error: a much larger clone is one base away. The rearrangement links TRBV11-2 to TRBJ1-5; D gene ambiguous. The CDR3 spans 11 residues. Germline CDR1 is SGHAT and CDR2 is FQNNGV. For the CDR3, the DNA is TGTGCCGGCAGCTACTATCAGCCCCAGCATTTT. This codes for CAGSYYQPQHF.

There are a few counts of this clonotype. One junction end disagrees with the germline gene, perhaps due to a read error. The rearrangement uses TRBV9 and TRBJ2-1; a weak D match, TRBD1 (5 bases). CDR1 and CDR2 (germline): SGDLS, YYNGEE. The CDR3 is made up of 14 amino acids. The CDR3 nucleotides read TGTGCCAGCAGCGTAGGACGGACAAGCAATAAGCAGTTCTTC. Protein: CASSVGRTSNKQFF.